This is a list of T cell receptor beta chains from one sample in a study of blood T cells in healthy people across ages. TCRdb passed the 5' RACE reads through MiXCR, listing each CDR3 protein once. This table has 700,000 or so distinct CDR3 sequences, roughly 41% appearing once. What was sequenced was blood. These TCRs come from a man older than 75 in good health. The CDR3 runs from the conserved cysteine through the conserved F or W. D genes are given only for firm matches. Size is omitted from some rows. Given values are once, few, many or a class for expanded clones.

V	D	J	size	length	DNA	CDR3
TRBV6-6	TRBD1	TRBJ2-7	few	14	TGTGCCAGCAGTGACGGACAGGGGGTCTACGAGCAGTACTTC	CASSDGQGVYEQYF
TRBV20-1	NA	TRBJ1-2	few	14	TGCAGTGCGCCCCGGGACACCTCTAACTATGGCTACACCTTC	CSAPRDTSNYGYTF
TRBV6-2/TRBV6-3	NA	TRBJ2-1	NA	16	TGTGCCAGCGACTTGGGGGGGGCATTACGGCGCAATGAGCAGTTCTTC	CASDLGGALRRNEQFF
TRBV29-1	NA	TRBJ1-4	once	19	TGCAGCGTGGTGATTACACTTTCGGTGGGCGCATGGGAGAATGAAAAACTGTTTTTT	CSVVITLSVGAWENEKLFF
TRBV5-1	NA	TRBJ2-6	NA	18	TGCGCCAGCAGCTTGTCAGGACAGCCTCGCTCTGGGGCCAACGTCCTGACTTTC	CASSLSGQPRSGANVLTF
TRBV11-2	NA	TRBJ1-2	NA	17	TGTGCCAGCAGCCCCCGTGCGCCGCCTATGACTGCTGATGGCTACACCTTC	CASSPRAPPMTADGYTF
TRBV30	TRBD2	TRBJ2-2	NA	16	TGTGCCTGGAGGGGGCTAGCGGGTTCGAACACCGGGGAGCTGTTTTTT	CAWRGLAGSNTGELFF
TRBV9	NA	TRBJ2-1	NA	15	TGTGCCAACAGCGTAGGTGTAGGACATGATAATGAGCAGTTCTTC	CANSVGVGHDNEQFF
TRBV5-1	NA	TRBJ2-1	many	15	TGCGCCAGCAGCTTAAGACCCTACTCCTACAATGAGCAGTTCTTC	CASSLRPYSYNEQFF
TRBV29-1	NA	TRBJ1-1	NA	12	TGCAGCGTTGAAGATTGGCCTAAGAAAGCTTTCTTT	CSVEDWPKKAFF
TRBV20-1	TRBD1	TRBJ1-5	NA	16	TGCAGTGCCCCTGTTTTTGTAGGACAGGACAATCAGCCCCAGCATTTT	CSAPVFVGQDNQPQHF
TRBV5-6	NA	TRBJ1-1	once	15	TGTGCCAGCAGCTTGAGGCCGCGGGCGCACACTGAAGCTTTCTTT	CASSLRPRAHTEAFF
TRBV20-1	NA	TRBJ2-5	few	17	TGCAGTGCTAGAGATCCTTTGGGGATGGGGCTTGGAGAGACCCAGTACTTC	CSARDPLGMGLGETQYF
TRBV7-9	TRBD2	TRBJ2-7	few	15	TGTGCCAGCAGCCTAATAGGGACTAGCGGCTACGAGCAGTACTTC	CASSLIGTSGYEQYF
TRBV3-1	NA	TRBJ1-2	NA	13	TGTGCCAGCAGCCTAGTACCAGGGAAGGGCTACACCTTC	CASSLVPGKGYTF
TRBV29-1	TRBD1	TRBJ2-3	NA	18	TGCAGCGTTGAAGATCGGACAGGGGGCATAGTAGGCACAGATACGCAGTATTTT	CSVEDRTGGIVGTDTQYF
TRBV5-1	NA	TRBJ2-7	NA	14	TGCGCCAGCAGCTTGTATCAGGGAAGCTACGAGCAGTACTTC	CASSLYQGSYEQYF
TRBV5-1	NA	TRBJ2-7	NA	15	TGCGCCAGCAGCCCGGGACGCGGAACCTACAATGAGCAGTACTTC	CASSPGRGTYNEQYF
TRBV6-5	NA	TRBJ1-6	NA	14	TGTGCCAGCAGTGACGGGCGGGACGGGTCACCCCACCACTTT	CASSDGRDGSPHHF
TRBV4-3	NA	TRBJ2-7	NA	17	TGCGCCAGCAGCCAAGACCTCACGCGGGTGGGGTATAACGAGCAGTACTTC	CASSQDLTRVGYNEQYF
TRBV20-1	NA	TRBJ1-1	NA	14	TGCAGTGCTAGAGTTGGTGGGGCGGCCACTGAAGCTTTCTTT	CSARVGGAATEAFF
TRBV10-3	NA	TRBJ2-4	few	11	TGTGCCATCAGTGTTCTGGGCCAGCAGTACTTC	CAISVLGQQYF
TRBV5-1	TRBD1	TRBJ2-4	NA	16	TGCGCCAGCAGCCCCCAGGGTGGGACAGGGGTAAACATTCAGTACTTC	CASSPQGGTGVNIQYF
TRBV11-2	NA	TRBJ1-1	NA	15	TGTGCCAGCAGCACACACGGAGGGGCGAACACTGAAGCTTTCTTT	CASSTHGGANTEAFF
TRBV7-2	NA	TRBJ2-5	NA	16	TGTGCCAGCAGCACCGACACTCAATTAGGCCAAGAGACCCAGTACTTC	CASSTDTQLGQETQYF
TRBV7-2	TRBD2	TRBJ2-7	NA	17	TGTGCCAGCAGCTCAAAGTCGGGACTAGCGGGCCTCTACGAGCAGTACTTC	CASSSKSGLAGLYEQYF
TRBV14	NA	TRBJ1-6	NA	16	TGTGCCAGCAGCCAAGTTCGGGGCCGTAATAATTCACCCCTCCACTTT	CASSQVRGRNNSPLHF
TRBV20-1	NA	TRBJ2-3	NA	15	TGCAGTGCTAGAGAACCGGGCCAGACCCGTGATACGCAGTATTTT	CSAREPGQTRDTQYF
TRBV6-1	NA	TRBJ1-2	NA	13	TGTGCCAGCAGTGACAGATTGGGAGTAGGCTACACCTTC	CASSDRLGVGYTF
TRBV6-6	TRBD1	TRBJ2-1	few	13	TGTGCCAGCAGGGGACAGGGGATCAGTGAGCAGTTCTTC	CASRGQGISEQFF
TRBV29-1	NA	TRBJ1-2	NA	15	TGCAGCGTTGAAGGAGTAAAGGGAATAGTAAACGGCTACACCTTC	CSVEGVKGIVNGYTF
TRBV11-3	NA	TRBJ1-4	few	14	TGTGCCAGCAGCTTATTGACCTGGGGGGAAAAACTGTTTTTT	CASSLLTWGEKLFF
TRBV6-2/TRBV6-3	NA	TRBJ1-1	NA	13	TGTGCCAGCAGTTACTCGGGACTTACTCAAGCTTTCTTT	CASSYSGLTQAFF
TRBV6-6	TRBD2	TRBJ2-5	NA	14	TGTGCCAGCAAGGGACTAGCGGGGAAAGAGACCCAGTACTTC	CASKGLAGKETQYF
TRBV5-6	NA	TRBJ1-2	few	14	TGTGCCAGCAGCTTGCGGACAGCGCCTGGTGGCTACACCTTC	CASSLRTAPGGYTF
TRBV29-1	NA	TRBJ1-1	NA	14	TGCAGCGTGGGGCTCCGGAGGGGGGATACTGAAGCTTTCTTT	CSVGLRRGDTEAFF
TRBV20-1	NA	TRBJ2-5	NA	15	TGCAGTGCTAGAGATCTGCGGGAAGCAGAAGAGACCCAGTACTTC	CSARDLREAEETQYF
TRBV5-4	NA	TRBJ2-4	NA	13	TGTGCCAGCAGCTCGACAGGTCGAGACATTCAGTACTTC	CASSSTGRDIQYF
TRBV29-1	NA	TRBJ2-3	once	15	TGCAGCGTTGAGGGTCACGGCGGTGGCACAGATACGCAGTATTTT	CSVEGHGGGTDTQYF
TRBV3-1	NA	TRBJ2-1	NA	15	TGTGCCAGCAGCCAAGCCGACAGAAGCTACAATGAGCAGTTCTTC	CASSQADRSYNEQFF
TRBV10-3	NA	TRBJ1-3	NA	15	TGTGCCATCACCCCGACTCTGAGCTCTGGAAACACCATATATTTT	CAITPTLSSGNTIYF
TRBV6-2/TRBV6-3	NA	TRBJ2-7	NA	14	TGTGCCAGCAGTTATAGGGGGGGGGGCAATGAGCAGTACTTC	CASSYRGGGNEQYF
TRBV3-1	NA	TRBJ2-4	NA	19	TGTGCCAGCAGCCATCTCCGAGGCAGCGGATCTCTAGCCAAAAACATTCAGTACTTC	CASSHLRGSGSLAKNIQYF
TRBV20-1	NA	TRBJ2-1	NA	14	TGCAGTGCTAGAGACCCCTTAGCCTCCTATGAGCAGTTCTTC	CSARDPLASYEQFF
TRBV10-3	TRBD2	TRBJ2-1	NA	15	TGTGCCATCAGTGAGGCGGCTAGCGGATACAATGAGCAGTTCTTC	CAISEAASGYNEQFF
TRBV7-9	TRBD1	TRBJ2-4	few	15	TGTGCCAGCAGGTCCGGGACAGGGGGAAAAAACATTCAGTACTTC	CASRSGTGGKNIQYF
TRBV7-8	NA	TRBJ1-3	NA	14	TGTGCCAGCAGCTTAGGGGGTGGGGGGAACACCATATATTTT	CASSLGGGGNTIYF
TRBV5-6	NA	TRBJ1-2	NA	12	TGTGCCAGCAGCCGGACAAGCTATGGCTACACCTTC	CASSRTSYGYTF
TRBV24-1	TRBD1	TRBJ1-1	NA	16	TGTGCCACCAGTGGGACAGGGGACCAGTCGAACACTGAAGCTTTCTTT	CATSGTGDQSNTEAFF
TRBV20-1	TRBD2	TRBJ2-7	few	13	TGCAGTGCTAGTGCCAGCGGGAGGTACGAGCAGTACTTC	CSASASGRYEQYF
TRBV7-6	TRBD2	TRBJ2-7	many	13	TGTGCCAGCAGCGGGACTAGTCGCCGGGAGCAGTACTTC	CASSGTSRREQYF
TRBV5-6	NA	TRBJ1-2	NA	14	TGTGCCAGCAGCTTGCTGGATGGTAACTATGGCTACACCTTC	CASSLLDGNYGYTF
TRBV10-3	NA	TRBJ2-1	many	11	TGTGCCATCGAAGATAGTGGTGAGCAGTTCTTC	CAIEDSGEQFF
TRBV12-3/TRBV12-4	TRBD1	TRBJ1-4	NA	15	TGTGCCAGCAGGCAACAGGGGGCAACTAATGAAAAACTGTTTTTT	CASRQQGATNEKLFF
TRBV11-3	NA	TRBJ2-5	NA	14	TGTGCCAGCAGCTTAGATGGGACTCAAGAGACCCAGTACTTC	CASSLDGTQETQYF
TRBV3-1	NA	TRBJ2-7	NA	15	TGTGCCAGCAGCCGACGGAAGGACTCCTACAATGAGCAGTACTTC	CASSRRKDSYNEQYF
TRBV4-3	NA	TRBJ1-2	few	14	TGCGCCAGCAGCCAAGGTGGAGGGAGGTATGGCTACACCTTC	CASSQGGGRYGYTF
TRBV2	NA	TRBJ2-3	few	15	TGTGCCAGCAGTGAACAGGGTTCTAGCACAGATACGCAGTATTTT	CASSEQGSSTDTQYF
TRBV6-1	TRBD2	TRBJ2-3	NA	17	TGTGCCAGCAGTCCCCCCGGGACTAGCGGGAGCACAGATACGCAGTATTTT	CASSPPGTSGSTDTQYF
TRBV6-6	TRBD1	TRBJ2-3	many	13	TGTGCCAGCACCAAACAGGGGACAGATACGCAGTATTTT	CASTKQGTDTQYF